One sample yielded the 21 T cell receptor beta chains listed below, sequenced in a study of T-cell memory formation after mild COVID-19. TCRdb independently ran MiXCR on the 5' RACE reads; one entry per CDR3 protein. Found here are some 130,000 distinct CDR3 sequences, 16% of them singletons; the top ten hold around 13%. Sequenced: PBMCs or a T cell subset sorted from them (not recorded which). The receptors come from an adult woman who had mild COVID-19 (a few samples of this study predate the infection). Cell type and time point are not known.

The table lists this clonotype with a few counts. This CDR3 is CSATTGTSGSSEQFF. CDR3 nucleotide sequence: TGCAGTGCTACAACCGGGACTAGCGGGAGTAGTGAGCAGTTCTTC. The V and J genes are TRBV20-1 and TRBJ2-1; 14 bases are a match to TRBD2. Germline loops: CDR1 DFQATT, CDR2 SNEGSKA (reference sequence). CDR3 length equals 15 residues. The J segment lost 9 bases and the V segment lost 4 bases, leaving 8 bases of the junction unmatched.

This chain joins TRBV2 and TRBJ1-5; a possible D gene is TRBD1 (5 bases). Germline V lookup: CDR1 SNHLY, CDR2 FYNNEI. V was clipped by 7 bases and J by 3 bases, with 13 bases between them. This CDR3 contains 14 residues. The CDR3 protein is CASNYRGPNQPQHF. CDR3 in DNA: TGTGCCAGCAACTATCGGGGCCCCAATCAGCCCCAGCATTTT.

This clonotype was found a few times. The chain joins TRBV24-1 to TRBJ1-6; D unresolved. Trimming pared 0 bases from V and 0 bases from J, leaving 5 bases between. This CDR3 comprises 16 residues. CDR1 is KGHDR, CDR2 SFDVKD, per germline. For the CDR3, the DNA is TGTGCCACCAGTGATTTGCAGCGCTCCTATAATTCACCCCTCCACTTT. This codes for CATSDLQRSYNSPLHF.

The V gene is TRBV5-4, the J gene TRBJ2-1; 11 nucleotides agree with TRBD2. Germline CDR1 and CDR2: SGHNT and YYREEE (reference sequence). V was pared by 5 bases and J by 7 bases, with 8 bases of the junction left unmatched. CDR3 size: 15 residues. CDR3 residues: CASSSSGGFRNEQFF. DNA of the CDR3: TGTGCCAGCAGTTCTAGCGGGGGGTTTCGGAATGAGCAGTTCTTC.

V and J are TRBV5-1 and TRBJ2-2; no clear D. V dropped 1 base and J dropped 1 base, with 11 bases sitting between them. The CDR3 has 16 amino acids. The germline CDR1 and CDR2 sequences are SGHRS and YFSETQ. CDR3 residues: CASSLRGRQNTGELFF. Here the CDR3 DNA reads TGCGCCAGCAGCTTGCGCGGTCGGCAGAACACCGGGGAGCTGTTTTTT.

The chain employs TRBV25-1 and TRBJ2-1; 11 bases match TRBD2. V dropped 6 bases and J dropped 4; count of bases not matched to a gene: 5. The CDR3 sequence is 15 residues long. Germline CDR1 reads MGHDK; CDR2 reads SYGVNS. The CDR3 coding sequence is TGTGCCAGCAGCATAGCGGGGGGGATGTACAATGAGCAGTTCTTC. It specifies CASSIAGGMYNEQFF.

This clonotype was seen only a few times. The chain has TRBV10-3 and TRBJ2-1; 13 positions agree with TRBD2. CDR1 and CDR2 (germline): ENHRY, SYGVKD. J lost 9 bases, V lost 9 bases, and 5 bases had no gene match. This CDR3 comprises 13 residues. CDR3 residues: CAISGLAGFEQFF. The CDR3 coding sequence is TGTGCCATATCGGGACTAGCGGGATTTGAGCAGTTCTTC.

The V call is TRBV12-3 or TRBV12-4, the J call TRBJ2-6; TRBD1 might be the D (5 bases). V was trimmed by 7 bases and J by 0 bases, leaving 10 bases between them. This CDR3 spans 15 amino acids. The CDR3 loop reads CASNARVSGANVLTF. The CDR3 nucleotides are TGTGCCAGCAACGCCAGGGTCTCTGGGGCCAACGTCCTGACTTTC.

This clonotype was counted only a few times. The chain couples TRBV12-3 or TRBV12-4 to TRBJ2-3; D is perhaps TRBD1 (5 bases). Between the trimmed V and J ends, which lost 6 bases and 4 bases, there was a span of 8 bases. This CDR3 region has 12 residues. The CDR3 region is CASSRVADTQYF. The CDR3, as DNA: TGTGCCAGCAGCAGGGTCGCAGATACGCAGTATTTT.

This clonotype was recorded at least ten times. This chain connects TRBV29-1 to TRBJ2-1; TRBD2 is a possible D gene (5 bases). Between the trimmed V and J ends, which lost 5 bases and 0 bases, there was a span of 20 bases. The CDR3 sequence is 17 residues long. Looked up from germline, CDR1 is SQVTM and CDR2 is ANQGSEA. The CDR3 DNA sequence: TGCAGCGTTCCTCTGGTCGTACGGGGTCACTCCTACAATGAGCAGTTCTTC. It is translated as CSVPLVVRGHSYNEQFF.

The genes are TRBV20-1 and TRBJ1-1, with D possibly being TRBD1 (5 bases). The CDR3 consists of 13 residues. Trimming removed 5 bases from V and 3 bases from J, with 13 bases in between. Germline V lookup: CDR1 DFQATT, CDR2 SNEGSKA (reference sequence). CDR3 in amino acids: CSALPGADTEAFF. The DNA for the CDR3 is TGCAGTGCTCTCCCTGGGGCGGACACTGAAGCTTTCTTT.

The rearrangement uses TRBV6-5 and TRBJ2-7; a possible D gene is TRBD2 (6 bases). Per the germline V gene, CDR1 is MNHEY and CDR2 is SVGAGI. This CDR3 comprises 14 residues. V shed 7 bases and J shed 3 bases, with 16 bases lying between them. CDR3: CASTTRGGRYEQYF. CDR3 DNA sequence: TGTGCCAGCACCACCCGTGGAGGGCGCTACGAGCAGTACTTC.

This sequence joins TRBV29-1 and TRBJ1-1; 8 positions agree with TRBD1. V trimming: 6 bases; J trimming: 1 base; junction bases outside the gene matches: 4. The CDR3 has 13 residues. Germline CDR1 SQVTM, CDR2 ANQGSEA. The CDR3 here is CSVKGTGNTEAFF. For the CDR3, the DNA is TGCAGCGTCAAGGGGACAGGGAACACTGAAGCTTTCTTT. The variable domain in full, with the rest retrieved from reference TRBV29-1 and TRBJ1-1, is SAVISQKPSRDICQRGTSLTIQCQVDSQVTMMFWYRQQPGQSLTLIATANQGSEATYESGFVIDKFPISRPNLTFSTLTVSNMSPEDSSIYLCSVKGTGNTEAFFGQGTRLTVV.

V gene TRBV4-2 combines with J gene TRBJ1-5; 11 nucleotides line up with TRBD1. CDR3 length equals 16 residues. The V segment lost 0 bases and the J segment 2 bases; nucleotides outside the gene matches: 0. Germline assignment: CDR1 LGHNA and CDR2 YNFKEQ. As DNA, the CDR3 is TGTGCCAGCAGCCAAGAGGGACAGGGGGGCAATCAGCCCCAGCATTTT. Translated: CASSQEGQGGNQPQHF.

This clonotype was found a few times. This chain uses TRBV10-3 with TRBJ2-7; no clear D gene. Per the germline V gene, CDR1 is ENHRY and CDR2 is SYGVKD. Trimming removed 0 bases from V and 7 bases from J, with 4 bases in between. The CDR3 is made up of 11 amino acids. CDR3 sequence reads: CAISESAEQYF. For the CDR3, the DNA is TGTGCCATCAGTGAGTCAGCGGAGCAGTACTTC.

A few counts support this clonotype. The chain links TRBV12-3 or TRBV12-4 to TRBJ2-7; perhaps TRBD2 as D (7 bases). Between the trimmed V and J ends, which lost 4 bases and 10 bases, there was a span of 29 bases. This CDR3 comprises 17 residues. The CDR3 DNA follows: TGTGCCAGCAGTTACCCACTGGGGCGAGGGGGGGCAGAGGATCAGTACTTC. It codes for CASSYPLGRGGAEDQYF.

This clonotype appeared many times. J is TRBJ2-7 and V is TRBV29-1; 7 nucleotides line up with TRBD1. V shed 7 bases, J shed 0 bases, and the junction held 3 bases outside the gene matches. CDR1 is SQVTM, CDR2 ANQGSEA, per germline. There are 12 residues in the CDR3. CDR3 protein: CSGGQSSYEQYF. The CDR3, as DNA: TGCAGCGGGGGACAGAGCTCCTACGAGCAGTACTTC.

Only one count was recorded for this clonotype. This chain connects TRBV18 to TRBJ2-6; D gene ambiguous. The ends were cut back, 2 bases at V and 0 bases at J, with 11 bases in the middle. Germline V CDR1 and CDR2: KGHSH, LQKENI. The CDR3 consists of 17 residues. In DNA, the CDR3 is TGTGCCAGCTCACCAGGCCAGCTATACTCTGGGGCCAACGTCCTGACTTTC. Translated, it gives CASSPGQLYSGANVLTF. Variable domain in full (rest from reference TRBV18 and TRBJ2-6): NAGVMQNPRHLVRRRGQEARLRCSPMKGHSHVYWYRQLPEEGLKFMVYLQKENIIDESGMPKERFSAEFPKEGPSILRIQQVVRGDSAAYFCASSPGQLYSGANVLTFGAGSRLTVL.

J is TRBJ2-1 and V is TRBV11-1; 13 bases match TRBD2. Losses at the gene ends were 5 bases for V and 10 bases for J; bases not matched to a gene: 11. The CDR3 is made up of 16 amino acids. Looked up from germline, CDR1 is SGHAT and CDR2 is FQDESV (reference sequence). The chain's CDR3 is CASSPPTSGRSQEQFF. The DNA for the CDR3 is TGTGCCAGCAGCCCACCGACTAGCGGGAGGTCTCAGGAGCAGTTCTTC.

This clonotype was picked up a small number of times. DNA for the CDR3: TGTGCCAGCAGTCCCCGGCGTAGCGGGCTACTCTCCTACGAGCAGTACTTC. Translating gives CASSPRRSGLLSYEQYF. V gene TRBV6-2 or TRBV6-3 combines with J gene TRBJ2-7; TRBD2 aligns across 7 bases. From germline, CDR1 is MNHEY and CDR2 SVGEGT. Trimming took 5 bases from V and 0 from J; bases not matched to a gene: 13. This CDR3 has 17 amino acids.

This clonotype was detected only a few times. The chain combines TRBV20-1 with TRBJ2-5; perhaps TRBD2 as D (6 bases). The CDR3 is 14 amino acids. Trimming took off 0 bases at V and 2 bases at J, with 10 bases between the two ends. Germline assignment: CDR1 DFQATT and CDR2 SNEGSKA (reference sequence). This CDR3 reads CSARDRRGQETQYF. The CDR3 nucleotides read TGCAGTGCTAGAGATCGGAGGGGACAAGAGACCCAGTACTTC.